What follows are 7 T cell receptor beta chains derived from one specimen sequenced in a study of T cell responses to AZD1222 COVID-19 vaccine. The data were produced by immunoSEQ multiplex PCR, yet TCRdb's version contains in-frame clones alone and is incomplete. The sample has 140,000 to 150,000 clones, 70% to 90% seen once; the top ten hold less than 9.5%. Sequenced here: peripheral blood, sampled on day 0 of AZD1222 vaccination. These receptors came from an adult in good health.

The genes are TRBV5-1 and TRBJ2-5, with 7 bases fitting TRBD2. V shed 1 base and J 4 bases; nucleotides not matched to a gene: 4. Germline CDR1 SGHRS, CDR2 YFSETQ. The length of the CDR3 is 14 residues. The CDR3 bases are TGCGCCAGCAGCTTGCGGGGGGTCGGAGAGACCCAGTACTTC. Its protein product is CASSLRGVGETQYF.

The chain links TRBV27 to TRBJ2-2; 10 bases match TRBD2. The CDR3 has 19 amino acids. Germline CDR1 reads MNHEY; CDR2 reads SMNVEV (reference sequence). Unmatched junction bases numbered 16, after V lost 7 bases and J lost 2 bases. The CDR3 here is CASTIYSASGGLNTGELFF. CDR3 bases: TGTGCCAGCACCATTTATAGCGCTAGCGGGGGCCTCAACACCGGGGAGCTGTTTTTT.

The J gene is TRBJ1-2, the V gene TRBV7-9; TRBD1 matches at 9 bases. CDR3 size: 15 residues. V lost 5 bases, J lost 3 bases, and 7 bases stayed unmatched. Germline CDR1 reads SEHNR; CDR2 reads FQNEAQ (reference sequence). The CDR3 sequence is CASSPRDRVYYGYTF. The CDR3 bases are TGTGCCAGCAGCCCTCGGGACAGGGTCTACTATGGCTACACCTTC.

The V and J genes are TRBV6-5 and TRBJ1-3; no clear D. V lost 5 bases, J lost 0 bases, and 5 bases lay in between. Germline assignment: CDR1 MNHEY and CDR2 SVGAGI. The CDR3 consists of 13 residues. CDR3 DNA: TGTGCCAGCAGTACACACTCTGGAAACACCATATATTTT. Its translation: CASSTHSGNTIYF.

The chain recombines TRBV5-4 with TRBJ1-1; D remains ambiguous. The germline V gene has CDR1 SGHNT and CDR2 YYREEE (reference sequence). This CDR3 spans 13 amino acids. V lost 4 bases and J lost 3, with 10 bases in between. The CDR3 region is CASSLTRDTEAFF. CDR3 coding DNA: TGTGCCAGCAGCCTGACGAGGGACACTGAAGCTTTCTTT.

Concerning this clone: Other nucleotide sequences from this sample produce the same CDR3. The CDR3 DNA sequence: TGCGCCAGCAGCTTGGTTGGGGGCGGGGACACTGAAGCTTTCTTT. It codes for CASSLVGGGDTEAFF. The genes are TRBV5-1 and TRBJ1-1; D perhaps matches TRBD1 (6 bases). Germline values: CDR1 SGHRS, CDR2 YFSETQ. The CDR3 consists of 15 residues. The V and J ends lost 0 bases and 3 bases respectively, with 12 bases between them.

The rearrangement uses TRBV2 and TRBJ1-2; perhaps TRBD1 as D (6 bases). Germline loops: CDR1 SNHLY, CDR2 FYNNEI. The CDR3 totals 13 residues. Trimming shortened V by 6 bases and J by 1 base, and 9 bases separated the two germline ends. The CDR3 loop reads CASSSDSNYGYTF. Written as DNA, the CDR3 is TGTGCCAGCAGCTCGGACAGTAACTATGGCTACACCTTC.